This T cell receptor (beta chain) was sequenced during a study of cytomegalovirus exposure and HLA in healthy donors. Points from the study as a whole: For most subjects, TCR beta sequences were reported to predict HLA-A and HLA-B alleles with accuracy. In a later analysis, specific HLA alleles were associated with 15,000 or so TCR beta sequences at a 0.05 false discovery rate.

The study ran its PCR with 60 Vbeta and 13 Jbeta primers. The assay was immunoSEQ multiplex PCR, and TCRdb's table has in-frame clones only and misses some. This table has some 130,000 clones, 75% to 90% appearing once. The J segment lost 5 bases and the V segment lost 0 bases, leaving 16 bases of the junction unmatched. The CDR3 totals 19 residues. Germline V gives CDR1 LGHNA, CDR2 YSLEER. On this clone: No antigen is known for it.

The sequencing input was PBMCs. The sequence was obtained from a middle-aged man in good health and CMV-seronegative. This chain uses TRBV4-3 with TRBJ2-3, with 8 bases matching TRBD2. In nucleotides, the CDR3 is TGCGCCAGCAGCCAAGAAGCATTTGGCGACGGGGGGGCGGGAGATACGCAGTATTTT. Its protein product is CASSQEAFGDGGAGDTQYF.